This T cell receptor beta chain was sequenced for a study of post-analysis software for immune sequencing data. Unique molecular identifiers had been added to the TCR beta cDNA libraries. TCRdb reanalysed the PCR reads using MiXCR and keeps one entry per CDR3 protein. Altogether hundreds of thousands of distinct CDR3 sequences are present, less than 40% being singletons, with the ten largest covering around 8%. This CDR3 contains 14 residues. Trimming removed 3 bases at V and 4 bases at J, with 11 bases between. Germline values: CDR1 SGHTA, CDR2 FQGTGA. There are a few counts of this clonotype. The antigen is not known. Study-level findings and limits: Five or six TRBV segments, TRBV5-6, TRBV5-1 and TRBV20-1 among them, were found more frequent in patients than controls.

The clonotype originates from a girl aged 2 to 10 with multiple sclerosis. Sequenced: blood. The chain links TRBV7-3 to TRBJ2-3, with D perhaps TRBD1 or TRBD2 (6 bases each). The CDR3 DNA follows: TGTGCCAGCAGCTTTGGGGGGCCCCCAGATACGCAGTATTTT. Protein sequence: CASSFGGPPDTQYF.